The rows below give T cell receptor beta chains drawn from one sample of a study of T cells after yellow fever vaccination. TCRdb re-derived calls from the 5' RACE reads in MiXCR, one entry per CDR3 protein. This table holds 300,000 or so distinct CDR3 sequences, roughly 6.8% found once. The input for sequencing was PBMCs, taken approximately 47 days after the first yellow fever vaccination. The source of these receptors is a man aged 18 to 30 who received the YFV17D yellow fever vaccine. The CDR3 runs from the conserved cysteine through the conserved F or W.

V gene	CDR3 protein
TRBV5-1	CASSLADESNGYTF
TRBV10-3	CAISVSDGETQYF
TRBV15	CATSSLGEKLFF
TRBV5-1	CASSWPSLARTPSSYNEQFF
TRBV20-1	CSVWAQGQGSGANVLTF
TRBV7-2	CASSEYRVDTQYF
TRBV12-5	CASGLDQGSDTEAFF
TRBV6-4	CAFWSWGQGGRTDQPQHF
TRBV18	CASSPPFLETQYF
TRBV3-1	CASCQGFDRGPVTDTQYF
TRBV6-2/TRBV6-3	CASSYSGPLEAFF
TRBV18	CASSPDRVNYGYTF
TRBV11-2	CASSSRTMNTEAFF
TRBV7-9	CASILIRGDTEAFF
TRBV9	CASSVGTPGANVLTF
TRBV6-1	CASRLSAQRGEQFF
TRBV7-9	CASSILRVNTEAFF
TRBV5-1	CASSLSLSNGETQYF
TRBV7-9	CASSLKGNNSPLHF
TRBV7-9	CASQVGPTDTQYF